Included here is one T cell receptor beta chain sequence, with context. The antigen it recognizes is unknown. Nothing much larger sits one base from this clone, and base qualities are not available. The method was the immunoSEQ multiplex PCR assay. A mixture of 60 forward primers for TCR Vbeta segments and 13 reverse primers for TCR Jbeta segments was used in the multiplex PCR. Amplification of the CDR3 region of rearranged TCR beta genes was performed with a multiplex PCR assay on genomic DNA. The amplified TCR beta libraries were sequenced on the Illumina HiSeq System as 87-base-pair reads. Concerning the study's data processing: A later analysis counted about 80 million unique TCR beta chains across the 550 to 700 repertoires, and around 9.9 million of these chains were shared by at least two donors. A nearest-neighbor algorithm error-corrected the raw reads and collapsed the reads into unique sequences, merging closely related sequences to remove PCR and sequencing errors. To assign V, D and J gene segments, CDR3 sequences were aligned to IMGT reference sequences. For a sequence to be retained, a match of at least six nucleotides was required to both a V gene segment and a J gene segment. Rearrangements were called productive when the CDR3 lacked stop codons and stayed in frame with V and J; all others were non-productive. CDR3 was defined by IMGT convention, running from the second conserved V-encoded cysteine to the conserved J-encoded phenylalanine. The earlier analysis of about 530 of the donors excluded any sequence lacking an unambiguous match to a single V gene segment. In an earlier analysis of around 600 of the donors, V segments were called functional above 56.7% productive rearrangements and were called segregating when the between-donor standard deviation exceeded 5%. A statistical classification framework was built for diagnosing cytomegalovirus status from the catalog of TCR beta chain sequences. A later analysis assigned V and J genes by comparing TCR nucleotide sequences with IMGT/GENE-DB human TR gene sequences. The TCRdist pipeline was used in a later analysis to assign CDR3 sequences and most-parsimonious VDJ recombination scenarios. In a later analysis, every TCR beta chain was defined by the combination of its CDR3 amino acid sequence and its V-gene family, and reads without a unique V-gene family were dropped. A later analysis removed 592 highly shared, low-generation-probability nucleotide sequences to deal with suspected cross-contamination and a sequencing artifact. A later analysis calculated a clonal expansion index for each public chain from normalized within-repertoire ranks of inferred template counts. A later analysis computed generation probabilities with a VDJ recombination model fitted to out-of-frame rearrangements, and checked the results against IGoR. Hypergeometric tests were used in a later analysis to score TCR-TCR, TCR-HLA and TCR-CMV co-occurrence, with a repertoire-size bias correction applied to the TCR pairs. False discovery rates were estimated in a later analysis by permuting HLA or CMV assignments 20 times. A later analysis grouped co-occurring TCRs with DBSCAN, adding TCRdist sequence similarity when clustering within HLA-allele-positive subsets. Co-occurrence clustering excluded repertoires with fewer than 30,000 or more than 120,000 public chains, plus five with anomalous nucleotide sharing. TCRdb limited this immuneACCESS table to in-frame rearrangements with V and J called. A share of clones is missing; checked studies link under half to unresolved V genes, and the rest is unexplained. The DNA was the basis for D and trimming; V, J and clone size are from that table. In this sample the table shows under 300,000 clones, approximately 84% of which occur a single time. 2% to 2.5% of the sample is held by the ten biggest clonotypes.

This record belongs to a study of cytomegalovirus exposure and HLA in healthy donors (TCRdb year 2017). About the study as a whole: An earlier analysis of fewer than 750 of the donors reported about 300 Gb of sequence data and 117 million unique TCR beta sequences obtained from around 190 million T cells. To decide whether each TCR beta V gene segment behaved as functional or pseudogenic, an earlier analysis of 587 of the donors relied on high-throughput TCR beta sequencing. In addition to the first cohort of approximately 650 subjects, a separate validation cohort of some 120 different subjects was used. Typing coverage varied by locus: roughly 629-640 donors for A, B, C, DRB1 and DQB1; roughly 500 for DQA1; over 600 for DPA1; approximately 490 for DPB1. To study patterns of TCR occurrence, a later analysis re-analyzed previously published TCR beta repertoires from just over 650 donors and added high-resolution HLA genotyping. Class I and class II HLA loci were covered by the typing at four-digit resolution. Of the roughly 400 genotyped donors, approximately 82% fell in the genetic ancestry cluster associated with self-reported Caucasian donors. Approximately 300 gigabases of sequencing data and around 90 million unique TCR sequences made up an early release that covered 500 to 650 HLA-typed donors. All discovery cohort repertoires had been generated on a single sequencing platform. The study used immunosequencing to profile the T cell repertoires of 666 subjects and linked those repertoires to cytomegalovirus serostatus. Roughly five DR-DQ haplotypes were treated as single units for association and clustering because of strong linkage in the cohort. The study was designed to test whether signatures of past pathogen exposure could be identified by cataloging public T cell receptors. High-throughput TCR immunosequencing, statistical association of individual TCRs with disease status, and machine learning were combined to predict cytomegalovirus infection status. In the later analysis, no new phenotypic data were used to find candidate immune exposures; instead, reliance was placed on TCR beta sequences and their occurrence across donors. Genome-wide SNP genotypes for about 55% of the roughly 670 donors were used in a later genetic analysis, which treated that subset as a discovery cohort. Among some 400 genotyped donors of the cohort, an average of around 250,000 unique TCR beta nucleotide sequences was sequenced per donor, of which about 19% were non-productive. Alongside the repertoire data, information on donor age, sex, ethnicity and CMV serostatus was compiled.

Results the study describes overall, beyond this receptor: The study listed 150 to 200 TCR beta chains as associated with cytomegalovirus. Specific HLA alleles were associated with around 18,000 TCR beta sequences at a false discovery rate of 0.05 in a later analysis. While some public TCRs were present in many individuals, most TCR sequences turned up only very rarely across donors. Linkage disequilibrium might explain the correlated functional status among segregating V segments, but an unknown experimental factor could not be excluded. The sequencing pipeline was judged likely to have produced a cluster of highly shared sequence variants as a technical artifact. Presence/absence analyses assumed roughly uniform sequencing depth across donors, an assumption that may not hold. When HLA alleles, especially DR and DQ, strongly co-occurred, attributing TCR associations to individual alleles was difficult. The classifier was reported to diagnose cytomegalovirus status with high specificity and sensitivity in both the original and validation cohorts. In a later genetic analysis, a missense DCLRE1C variant was associated with V-gene and J-gene trimming of TCR beta chains, and the association was replicated in an independent cohort. Broadly in line with IMGT annotations, most TCR beta V segments showed up in productive rearrangements about 87% or about 30% of the time in an earlier analysis of under 700 of the donors. The earlier analysis of almost 600 of the donors excluded 15 to 20 rarely observed V segments, including chromosome 9 orphons, because counts were too low. In a later analysis, HLA-associated TCR beta chains were found to be more clonally expanded and to have lower generation probabilities than equally common non-associated chains. In a later analysis, most CMV-associated TCR beta chains were found to appear HLA-restricted, with HLA associations seemingly driven largely by CMV exposure. A few of the identified cytomegalovirus-associated TCR beta chains were confirmed in vitro to be specific for cytomegalovirus antigens. According to a later analysis, TCR association rates differed among HLA loci, with DRB1 alleles showing the most associated TCRs and HLA-C alleles showing the fewest. According to the authors, the approach could potentially be generalized to other disease states and immunological phenotypes. A further reported finding was that TCR beta sequences accurately predicted the HLA-A and HLA-B alleles for most subjects in the first cohort. The cohort was sequenced for TCR beta chains only, and without alpha or paired-chain data the features that could be detected were limited. Several of the top co-occurrence clusters appeared to be linked to parvovirus B19, influenza, CMV and Epstein-Barr virus, according to a later analysis. Immune exposure information for the cohort was limited to CMV serostatus. According to a later genetic analysis, donors in an Asian-associated ancestry cluster had fewer N-insertions in productive TCRs than the roughly 670-donor mean. Because HLA typing was unavailable for some donors at each locus, only the typed subset was used in association tests.

The cohort comprised around 690 healthy bone marrow donors. All cohort members were sampled while nominally healthy, although unrecorded immune exposures were likely present. The donor tested CMV seropositive, placing the donor among the roughly 270 seropositive members of the cohort. Every donor gave a peripheral blood sample, and the peripheral blood mononuclear cells from that sample were used for TCR beta sequencing. The Qiagen DNeasy Blood Extraction Kit was used to extract genomic DNA from the blood cell samples. The sequencing input was PBMCs. The TCR originated in a middle-aged woman in good health and CMV-seropositive.

The DNA reads as follows: TGTGCCAGCAGCTGGAGGGGAGAGACCCAGTACTTC. This yields the protein CASSWRGETQYF. In this chain, TRBV5-6 is recombined with TRBJ2-5; the D region possibly corresponds to TRBD2 (6 bases align). The CDR3 goes from the cysteine to the phenylalanine over 12 residues. CDR3 DNA only is kept here, 36 bases in frame from base 1. The CDR1 and CDR2 encoded by the germline V gene are SGHDT and YYEEEE. V gives up 3 bases and J gives up 4 bases, and the segment between their germline ends measures 7 bases.